This T cell receptor (beta chain) came from a study of blood T cell repertoires in COVID-19. Across the whole study: Donors in the United States, Italy and Spain gave samples during acute or convalescent COVID-19. From T cells, B-cell-depleted T cells, or PBMCs came the material, which was cDNA or gDNA.

Per the authors' pipeline: Nucleated cell number was recorded as an estimate derived from reference gene primer amplification. The protocol was immunoSEQ multiplex PCR, while the TCRdb copy is restricted to in-frame clones and leaves out a portion. V and J calls and clone size are copied from that table; D and trimming were computed from the DNA. The table has fewer than 200,000 clones, approximately 74% seen once; the top ten hold about 3%. The CDR3 runs to 16 residues. Germline values: CDR1 SSHAT, CDR2 FNYEAQ (reference sequence). J lost 8 bases, V lost 5 bases, and 8 bases had no gene match. The rearrangement uses TRBV7-7 and TRBJ2-1; 14 nucleotides line up with TRBD2. The source material was peripheral blood. The source of this sequence is an elderly woman with acute or convalescent COVID-19. The CDR3 loop reads CASSPNGGLAGDEQFF. CDR3 nucleotides: TGTGCCAGCAGCCCCAATGGGGGACTAGCGGGAGATGAGCAGTTCTTC.